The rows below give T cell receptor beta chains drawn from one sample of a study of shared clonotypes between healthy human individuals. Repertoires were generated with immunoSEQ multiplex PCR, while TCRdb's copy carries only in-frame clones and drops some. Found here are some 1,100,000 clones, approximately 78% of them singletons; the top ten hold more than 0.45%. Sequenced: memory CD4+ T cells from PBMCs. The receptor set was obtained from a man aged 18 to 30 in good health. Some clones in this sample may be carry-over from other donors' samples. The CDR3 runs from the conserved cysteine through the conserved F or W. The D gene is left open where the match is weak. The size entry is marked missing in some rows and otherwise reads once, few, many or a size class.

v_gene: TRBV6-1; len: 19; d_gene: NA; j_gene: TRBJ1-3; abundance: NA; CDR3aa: CASSELAVGRGLTGNTIYF; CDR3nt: TGTGCCAGCAGTGAATTGGCGGTTGGTAGGGGTCTAACGGGAAACACCATATATTTT
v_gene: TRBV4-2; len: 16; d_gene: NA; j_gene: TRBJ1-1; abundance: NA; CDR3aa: CASSQKSGTLNTEAFF; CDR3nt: TGTGCCAGCAGCCAAAAAAGTGGGACACTGAACACTGAAGCTTTCTTT
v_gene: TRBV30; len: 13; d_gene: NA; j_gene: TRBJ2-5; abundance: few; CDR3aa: CAWSVYGQETQYF; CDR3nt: TGTGCCTGGAGTGTCTACGGACAAGAGACCCAGTACTTC
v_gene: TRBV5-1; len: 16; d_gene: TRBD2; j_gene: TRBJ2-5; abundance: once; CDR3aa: CASSFPGLAEQETQYF; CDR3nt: TGCGCCAGCAGCTTTCCGGGACTAGCGGAGCAAGAGACCCAGTACTTC
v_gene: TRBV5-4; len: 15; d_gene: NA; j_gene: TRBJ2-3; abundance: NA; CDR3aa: CASSLAEGAADTQYF; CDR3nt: TGTGCCAGCAGCTTGGCCGAGGGAGCTGCAGATACGCAGTATTTT
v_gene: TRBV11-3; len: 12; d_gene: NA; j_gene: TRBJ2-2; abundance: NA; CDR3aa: CASSGGAGELFF; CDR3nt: TGTGCCAGCAGCGGAGGTGCCGGGGAGCTGTTTTTT
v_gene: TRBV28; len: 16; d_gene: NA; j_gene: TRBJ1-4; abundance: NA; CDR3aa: CASSLFGGGTTTNLFF; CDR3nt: TGTGCCAGCAGTTTATTTGGAGGTGGGACCACTACCAATCTGTTTTTT
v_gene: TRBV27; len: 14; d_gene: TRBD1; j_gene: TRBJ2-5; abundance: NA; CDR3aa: CASSLPGTEETQYF; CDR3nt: TGTGCCAGCAGTTTGCCGGGGACAGAAGAGACCCAGTACTTC
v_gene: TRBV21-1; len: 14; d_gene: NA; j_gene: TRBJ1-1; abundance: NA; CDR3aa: CASSKGYTVTEAFF; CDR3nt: TGTGCCAGCAGCAAGGGGTATACGGTCACTGAAGCTTTCTTT
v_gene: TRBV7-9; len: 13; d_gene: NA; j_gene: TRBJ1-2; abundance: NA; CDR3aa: CASTAGDIYGYTF; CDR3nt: TGTGCCAGCACCGCGGGAGATATCTATGGCTACACCTTC
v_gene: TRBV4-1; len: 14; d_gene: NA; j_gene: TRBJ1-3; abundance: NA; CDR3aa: CASSRESSGNTIYF; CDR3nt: TGCGCCAGCAGCCGTGAGAGCTCTGGAAACACCATATATTTT
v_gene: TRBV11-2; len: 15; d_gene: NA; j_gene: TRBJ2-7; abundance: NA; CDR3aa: CASSFVVGGRSEQYF; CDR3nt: TGTGCCAGCAGCTTTGTGGTTGGGGGGCGAAGCGAGCAGTACTTC
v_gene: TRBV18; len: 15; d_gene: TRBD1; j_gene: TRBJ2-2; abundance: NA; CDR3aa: CASSRGQTNTGELFF; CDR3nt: TGTGCCAGCTCACGGGGACAGACGAACACCGGGGAGCTGTTTTTT
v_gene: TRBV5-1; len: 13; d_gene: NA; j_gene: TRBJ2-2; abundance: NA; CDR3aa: CASSLDLRTELFF; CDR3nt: TGCGCCAGCAGCTTGGACCTGCGGACTGAGCTGTTTTTT
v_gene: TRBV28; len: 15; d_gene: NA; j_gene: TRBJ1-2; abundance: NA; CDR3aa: CASSPAGSPNYGYTF; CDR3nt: TGTGCCAGCAGTCCGGCGGGATCACCCAACTATGGCTACACCTTC
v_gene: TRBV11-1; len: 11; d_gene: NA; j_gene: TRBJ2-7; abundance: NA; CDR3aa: CASSERNEQYF; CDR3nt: TGTGCCAGCAGTGAGAGAAACGAGCAGTACTTC
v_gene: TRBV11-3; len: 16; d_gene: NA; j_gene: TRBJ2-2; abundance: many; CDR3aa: CASSPFAGANTGELFF; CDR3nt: TGTGCCAGCAGCCCCTTTGCGGGGGCTAACACCGGGGAGCTGTTTTTT
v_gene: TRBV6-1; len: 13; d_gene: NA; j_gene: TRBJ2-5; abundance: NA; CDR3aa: CASSEGVRETQYF; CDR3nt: TGTGCCAGCAGTGAAGGTGTTCGGGAGACCCAGTACTTC
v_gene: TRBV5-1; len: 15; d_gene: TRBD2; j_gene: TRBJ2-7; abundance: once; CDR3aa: CASSSGLAENYEQYF; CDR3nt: TGCGCCAGCAGCTCAGGACTAGCGGAGAACTACGAGCAGTACTTC
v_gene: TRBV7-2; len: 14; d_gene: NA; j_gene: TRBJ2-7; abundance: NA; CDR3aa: CASSPGTTSYEQYF; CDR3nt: TGTGCCAGCAGCCCGGGGACAACCTCCTACGAGCAGTACTTC
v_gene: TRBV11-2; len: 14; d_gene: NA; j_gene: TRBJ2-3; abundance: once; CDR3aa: CASTPGYSTDTQYF; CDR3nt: TGTGCCAGCACACCAGGGTATTCCACAGATACGCAGTATTTT
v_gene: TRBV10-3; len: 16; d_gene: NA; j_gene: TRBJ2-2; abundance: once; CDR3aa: CAISESEGDNTGELFF; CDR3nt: TGTGCCATCAGTGAGTCTGAGGGGGACAACACCGGGGAGCTGTTTTTT
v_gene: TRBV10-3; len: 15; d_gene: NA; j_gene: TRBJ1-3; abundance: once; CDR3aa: CAISELGGSRNTIYF; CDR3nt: TGTGCCATCAGTGAGCTCGGGGGAAGCCGAAACACCATATATTTT
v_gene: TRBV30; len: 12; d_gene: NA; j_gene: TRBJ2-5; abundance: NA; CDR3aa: CAWSKTRETQYF; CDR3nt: TGTGCCTGGAGTAAAACTAGGGAGACCCAGTACTTC
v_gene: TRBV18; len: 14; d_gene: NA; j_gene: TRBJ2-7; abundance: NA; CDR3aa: CASSPGTVTYEQYF; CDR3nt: TGTGCCAGCTCACCCGGGACGGTGACCTACGAGCAGTACTTC
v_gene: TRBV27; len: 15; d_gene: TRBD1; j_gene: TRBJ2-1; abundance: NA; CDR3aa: CASSSLGQGAVEQFF; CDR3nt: TGTGCCAGCAGTTCTCTGGGACAGGGGGCGGTTGAGCAGTTCTTC
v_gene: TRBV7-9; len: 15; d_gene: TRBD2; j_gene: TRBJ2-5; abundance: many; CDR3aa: CASSLGLAAQETQYF; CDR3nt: TGTGCCAGCAGCTTGGGACTAGCGGCACAAGAGACCCAGTACTTC